Listed below are T cell receptor beta chains from one sample, sequenced in a study of blood T cell repertoires in COVID-19. Assay used: immunoSEQ multiplex PCR; TCRdb lists only in-frame clones, some missing. The table lists approximately 250,000 clones, 86% of them singletons, with roughly 6.2% in the top ten. Sequences were obtained from peripheral blood. The receptor source for this set is a woman of 80 years or more with COVID-19, enrolled during active disease. CDR3s include the opening cysteine and the closing phenylalanine or tryptophan. Expanded clones are given a class, and other clones once, few, many or no size at all.

>TRBV4-1|-|TRBJ2-2
CASSRGLAGGNTGELFF
>TRBV28|-|TRBJ1-4
CASRTHTGGEKLFF
>TRBV11-2|-|TRBJ2-5
CASSLAGLAGTVGTQYF
>TRBV9|-|TRBJ2-5
CASSVSGGAWETQYF
>TRBV4-3|-|TRBJ2-3
CASSQGWTSGTQYF
>TRBV6-5|-|TRBJ1-1
CASRYTQNTEAFF
>TRBV7-8|-|TRBJ1-3
CASSSGSGNTIYF
>TRBV5-1|-|TRBJ2-1
CASSSGDIFGQFF
>TRBV7-2|-|TRBJ1-2
CASSRDSLGYTF
>TRBV3-1/TRBV3-2|-|TRBJ2-3
CASSQVSDTQYF
>TRBV7-9|few|TRBJ1-3
CASSRDSGNTIYF
>TRBV7-9|-|TRBJ1-5
CASSGGQGNQPQHF
>TRBV9|-|TRBJ2-2
CASSVLGATSAGELFF
>TRBV28|few|TRBJ1-1
CASIGAEGAFF
>TRBV5-1|-|TRBJ2-1
CASTSGGGANEQFF
>TRBV9|-|TRBJ2-1
CASSYEALPSSEQFF
>TRBV7-8|-|TRBJ1-2
CASSAGSDWYGYTF
>TRBV28|-|TRBJ1-1
CASSSRVRSEAFF
>TRBV3-1/TRBV3-2|once|TRBJ1-3
CASSQGTASGNTIYF
>TRBV15|-|TRBJ1-1
CATSRGDSVGTEAFF